Detailed here is one T cell receptor (beta chain). Its target is not known. This specimen belongs to a study of cytomegalovirus exposure and HLA in healthy donors. Whole-study findings and limits: Analysis performed later showed TCR beta chains linked to HLA being more clonally expanded than equally common others. Researchers left out some V segments, among them TRBV6-2 and TRBV6-3, as indistinguishable. By HLA locus, TCR association rates varied in a later analysis, with DRB1 showing the most and HLA-C the fewest. Later analysis reportedly placed an Asian-associated ancestry cluster below the roughly 690-donor mean in N-insertions.

The PCR ran on 60 Vbeta and 13 Jbeta primers. Some clones are missing from TCRdb's copy, which holds only in-frame ones; the method was immunoSEQ multiplex PCR. The data contain 150,000 to 160,000 clones, over 70% of them seen just once; the ten biggest clones take up roughly 12%. The CDR3 sequence is 15 residues long. V was shortened by 4 bases and J by 2 bases, with 14 bases between the two germline ends. CDR1 is LNHDA, CDR2 SQIVND, per germline (reference sequence). The specimen sequenced was PBMCs. This clonotype originated in a man aged 25 to 45 in good health and CMV-seropositive. The V and J genes are TRBV19 and TRBJ1-1, with a possible D match to TRBD1 (6 bases). The CDR3 DNA reads TGTGCCAGTAGTACTGTTGGACAGTTCAACACTGAAGCTTTCTTT. Translating it yields CASSTVGQFNTEAFF.